This TCR beta chain was retrieved from a study of OX40 agonist ivuxolimab in advanced cancers. Study-wide points: More expanded clones were seen, on average, in CD8+ T cells than in CD4+. At 0.1 to 3.0 mg/kg, CD4+ and CD8+ blood T cells expanded clonally by week 6.

Blood specimens came from baseline, cycle 4 day 1, and cycle 7 day 1. Notes on this clone: The antigen remains unidentified.

The repertoire was sequenced with immunoSEQ multiplex PCR; TCRdb's copy has only in-frame clones and lacks some. The data contain approximately 61,000 clones, about 85% of them singletons. This CDR3 is 16 amino acids long. This sequence was found in an adult with an advanced solid tumor such as melanoma, head and neck, liver or kidney cancer. This sequence joins TRBV21-1 and TRBJ2-1; the D call in the table, TRBD2, was not verified against the DNA. TRBV21-1 is termed a pseudogene. The source was CD4+ or CD8+ T cells sorted from blood, collected in a trial of the OX40 agonist ivuxolimab. The CDR3 DNA follows: TGTGCCAGCAGCATCGGGGTTAAGTACTCCTACAATGAGCAGTTCTTC. It codes for CASSIGVKYSYNEQFF.